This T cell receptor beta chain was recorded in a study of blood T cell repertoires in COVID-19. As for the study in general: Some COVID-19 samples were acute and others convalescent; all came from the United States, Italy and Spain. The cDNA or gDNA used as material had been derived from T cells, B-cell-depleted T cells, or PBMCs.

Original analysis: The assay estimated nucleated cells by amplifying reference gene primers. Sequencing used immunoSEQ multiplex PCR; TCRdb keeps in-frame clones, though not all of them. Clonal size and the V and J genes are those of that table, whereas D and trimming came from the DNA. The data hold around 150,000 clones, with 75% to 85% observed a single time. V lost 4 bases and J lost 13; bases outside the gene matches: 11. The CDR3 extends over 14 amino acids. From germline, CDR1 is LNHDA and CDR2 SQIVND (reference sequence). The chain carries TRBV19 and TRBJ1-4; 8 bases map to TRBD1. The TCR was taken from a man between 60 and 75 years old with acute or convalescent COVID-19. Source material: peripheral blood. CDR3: CASSTATDRDRLFF. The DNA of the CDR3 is TGTGCCAGTAGTACCGCAACGGACAGGGATCGACTGTTTTTT.